This T cell receptor (beta chain) originates from a study of blood T cell repertoires in COVID-19. Study in general: Whether acute or convalescent, the COVID-19 samples came from the United States, Italy and Spain. Sources were T cells, B-cell-depleted T cells, or PBMCs; the material itself was cDNA or gDNA.

Under the authors' procedure: Quantification of nucleated cells was approximated via reference gene primer amplification. Measured with immunoSEQ multiplex PCR; TCRdb has only the in-frame clones, and not every one. V and J calls and clone size come straight from that table; D and trimming were deduced from the DNA. The sample has fewer than 200,000 clones, around 80% seen once; the top ten hold 6.9%. Germline V CDR1 and CDR2: SEHNR, FQNEAQ (reference sequence). The CDR3 is 16 amino acids. Trimming shortened V by 1 base and J by 7 bases, and 14 bases separated the two germline ends. The sequence came from a man aged 55 to 70 with acute or convalescent COVID-19. Sequencing used peripheral blood. The V and J genes are TRBV7-9 and TRBJ1-6; unclear D gene. In DNA, the CDR3 is TGTGCCAGCAGCTTAGACCCCGGGTGGCCCAATTCACCCCTCCACTTT. Protein: CASSLDPGWPNSPLHF.